A single sample gave rise to the 6 T cell receptor beta chains below, sequenced in a study of technical replicates of blood from a few donors (dated by TCRdb to about 2017). Library preparation employed the immunoSEQ multiplex PCR assay. TCRdb obtained this table from immuneACCESS and retained in-frame rearrangements with V and J assigned. These tables miss some clones; where compared with another copy, unresolved V genes account for less than half of the shortfall, and the remainder is unexplained. Here the sample has some 91,000 clones; nearly 97% occur a single time. The ten largest clones represent around 0.22% of the sample. Sequencing was done on a sample of T cells isolated from PBMCs. All receptors derive from a human donor in good health.

The gene calls are TRBV6-4 and TRBJ2-5; 11 bases are a match to TRBD2. The V gene end was trimmed by 4 bases and the J gene end by 4 bases; junction bases not matched to a gene: 5. The CDR3 has 15 amino acids. The germline V gene has CDR1 MRHNA and CDR2 SNTAGT. The chain's CDR3 is CASSAGTSGGETQYF. The CDR3 nucleotides read TGTGCCAGCAGTGCCGGGACTAGCGGAGGAGAGACCCAGTACTTC.

CDR3 sequence reads: CASSLLGGEAFF. The CDR3 DNA is TGCGCCAGCAGCCTCTTGGGCGGGGAAGCTTTCTTT. The rearrangement links TRBV4-1 to TRBJ1-1; D unclear. V was cut by 4 bases and J by 8 bases, with 11 bases left in between. Germline values: CDR1 MGHRA, CDR2 YSYEKL. The CDR3 loop spans 12 amino acids.

The table lists this clone with a count of one. The chain uses TRBV2 and TRBJ1-2; D possibly corresponds to TRBD1 (5 bases). V gave up 6 bases and J gave up 8 bases, with 10 bases separating them. The germline gives CDR1 SNHLY, CDR2 FYNNEI. The CDR3 loop spans 11 amino acids. The CDR3 reads CASSGGLGYTF. As DNA, the CDR3 is TGTGCCAGCAGCGGGGGTCTGGGCTACACCTTC.

The chain employs TRBV19 and TRBJ2-7, with D tentatively TRBD2 (6 bases). Per germline, CDR1 LNHDA and CDR2 SQIVND (reference sequence). Between the trimmed V and J ends, which lost 3 bases and 2 bases, there was a span of 20 bases. This CDR3 comprises 17 residues. CDR3 protein: CASSILTMAGSTYEQYF. The DNA of the CDR3 is TGTGCCAGTAGTATCCTGACCATGGCGGGATCGACCTACGAGCAGTACTTC.

CDR3 loop: CASSLRGQSGTDTQYF. The CDR3 nucleotides read TGTGCCAGCAGCTTAAGGGGACAGAGCGGCACAGATACGCAGTATTTT. The V call is TRBV7-2, the J call TRBJ2-3; 7 bases line up with TRBD1. Germline CDR1 is SGHTA and CDR2 is FQGNSA. This CDR3 has 16 residues. V shed 2 bases and J 1 base; nucleotides not matched to a gene: 6.

This chain uses TRBV4-1 with TRBJ2-3, with TRBD2 identical over 9 bases. Germline values: CDR1 MGHRA, CDR2 YSYEKL. The V segment lost 6 bases and the J segment 6 bases; nucleotides outside the gene matches: 13. The CDR3 runs 16 residues. CDR3 sequence (DNA): TGCGCCAGCAGTCCCAACCTAGCGGGGTCTCGCGATACGCAGTATTTT. Translated: CASSPNLAGSRDTQYF.